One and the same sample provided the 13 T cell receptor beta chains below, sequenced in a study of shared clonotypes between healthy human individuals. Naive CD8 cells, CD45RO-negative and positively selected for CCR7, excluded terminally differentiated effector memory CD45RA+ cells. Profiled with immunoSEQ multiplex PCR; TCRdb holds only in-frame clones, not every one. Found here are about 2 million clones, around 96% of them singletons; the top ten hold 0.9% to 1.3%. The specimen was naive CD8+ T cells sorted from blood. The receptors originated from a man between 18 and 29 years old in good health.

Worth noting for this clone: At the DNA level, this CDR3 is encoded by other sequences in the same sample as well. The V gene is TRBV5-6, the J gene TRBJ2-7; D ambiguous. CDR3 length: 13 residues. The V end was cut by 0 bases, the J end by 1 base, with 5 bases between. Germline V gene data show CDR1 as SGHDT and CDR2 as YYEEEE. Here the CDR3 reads CASSLGESYEQYF. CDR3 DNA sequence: TGTGCCAGCAGCTTGGGCGAGTCCTACGAGCAGTACTTC.

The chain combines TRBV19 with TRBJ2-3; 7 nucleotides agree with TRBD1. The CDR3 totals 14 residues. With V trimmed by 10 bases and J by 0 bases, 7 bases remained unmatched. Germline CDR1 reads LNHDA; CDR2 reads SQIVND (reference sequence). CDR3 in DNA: TGTGCCACCTCGACAGGGTTAAGCACAGATACGCAGTATTTT. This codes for CATSTGLSTDTQYF.

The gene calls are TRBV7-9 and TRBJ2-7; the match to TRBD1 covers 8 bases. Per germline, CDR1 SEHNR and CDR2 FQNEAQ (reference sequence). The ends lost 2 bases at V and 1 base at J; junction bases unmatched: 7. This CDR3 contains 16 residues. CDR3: CASSLIPGQVSYEQYF. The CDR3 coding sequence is TGTGCCAGCAGCTTAATCCCGGGACAGGTATCCTACGAGCAGTACTTC.

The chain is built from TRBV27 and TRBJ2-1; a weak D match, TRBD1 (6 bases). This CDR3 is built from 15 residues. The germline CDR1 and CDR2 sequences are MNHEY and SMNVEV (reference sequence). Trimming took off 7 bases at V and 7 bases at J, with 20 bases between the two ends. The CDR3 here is CASNYIWGPENEQFF. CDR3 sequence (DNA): TGTGCCAGCAATTACATCTGGGGGCCGGAGAATGAGCAGTTCTTC.

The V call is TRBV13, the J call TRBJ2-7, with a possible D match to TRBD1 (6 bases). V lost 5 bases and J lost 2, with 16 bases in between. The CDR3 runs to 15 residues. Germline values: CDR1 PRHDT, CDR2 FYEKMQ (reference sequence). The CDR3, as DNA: TGTGCCAGCAGCCAAGCCGGGACAACTGCCTACGAGCAGTACTTC. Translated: CASSQAGTTAYEQYF. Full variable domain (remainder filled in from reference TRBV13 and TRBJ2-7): AAGVIQSPRHLIKEKRETATLKCYPIPRHDTVYWYQQGPGQDPQFLISFYEKMQSDKGSIPDRFSAQQFSDYHSELNMSSLELGDSALYFCASSQAGTTAYEQYFGPGTRLTVT.

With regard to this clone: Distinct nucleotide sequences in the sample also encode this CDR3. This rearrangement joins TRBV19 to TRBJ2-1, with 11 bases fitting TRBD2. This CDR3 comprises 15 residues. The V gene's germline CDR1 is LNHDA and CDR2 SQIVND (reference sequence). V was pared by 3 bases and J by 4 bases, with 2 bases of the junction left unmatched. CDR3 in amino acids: CASSIWTSGYNEQFF. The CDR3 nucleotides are TGTGCCAGTAGTATCTGGACTAGCGGGTACAATGAGCAGTTCTTC.

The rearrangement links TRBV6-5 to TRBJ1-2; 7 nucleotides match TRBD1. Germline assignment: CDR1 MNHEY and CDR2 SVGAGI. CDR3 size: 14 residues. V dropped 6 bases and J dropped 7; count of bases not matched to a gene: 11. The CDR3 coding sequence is TGTGCCAGCAGAGCCGAGACAGGGAGTTTTGGCTACACCTTC. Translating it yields CASRAETGSFGYTF.

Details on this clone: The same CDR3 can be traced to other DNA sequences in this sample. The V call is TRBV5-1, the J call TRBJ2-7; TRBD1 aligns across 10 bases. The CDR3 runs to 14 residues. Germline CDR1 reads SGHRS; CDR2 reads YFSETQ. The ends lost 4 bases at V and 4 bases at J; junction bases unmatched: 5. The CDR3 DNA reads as TGCGCCAGCAGCCAGGGACAGGGGAGTTACGAGCAGTACTTC. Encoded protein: CASSQGQGSYEQYF.

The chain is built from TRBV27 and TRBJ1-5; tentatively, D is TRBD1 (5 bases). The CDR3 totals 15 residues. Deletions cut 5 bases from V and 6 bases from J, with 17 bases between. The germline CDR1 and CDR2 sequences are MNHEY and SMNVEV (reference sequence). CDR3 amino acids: CASSLLPGSVQPQHF. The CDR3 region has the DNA TGTGCCAGCAGTCTCCTCCCAGGGTCCGTTCAGCCCCAGCATTTT.

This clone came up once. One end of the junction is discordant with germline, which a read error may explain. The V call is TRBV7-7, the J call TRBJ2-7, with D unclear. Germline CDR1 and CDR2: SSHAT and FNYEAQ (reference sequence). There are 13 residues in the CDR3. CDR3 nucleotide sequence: TGTGCTAGCAGCCCGGGTACTCGTTTCGAGCAGTACTTC. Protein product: CASSPGTRFEQYF.

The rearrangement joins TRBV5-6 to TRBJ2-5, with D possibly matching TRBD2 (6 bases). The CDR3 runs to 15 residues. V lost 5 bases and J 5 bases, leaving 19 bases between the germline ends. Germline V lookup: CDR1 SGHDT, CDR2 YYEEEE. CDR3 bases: TGTGCCAGCAGTCATGTAGGTGGGGGGATTGAGACCCAGTACTTC. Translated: CASSHVGGGIETQYF.

CDR3 in amino acids: CASSSNVGGEDSSAIYF. The DNA for the CDR3 is TGTGCCAGCAGCTCTAACGTTGGGGGGGAAGATAGTAGCGCCATATATTTT. The rearrangement joins TRBV7-8 to TRBJ1-3; TRBD1 might be the D (5 bases). V was trimmed by 4 bases and J by 11 bases, leaving 27 bases between them. Germline values: CDR1 SGHVS, CDR2 FQNEAQ. The CDR3 totals 17 residues. The full variable domain, its missing parts supplied by reference TRBV7-8 and TRBJ1-3, is GAGVSQSPRYKVAKRGQDVALRCDPISGHVSLFWYQQALGQGPEFLTYFQNEAQLDKSGLPSDRFFAERPEGSVSTLKIQRTQQEDSAVYLCASSSNVGGEDSSAIYFGEGSWLTVV.

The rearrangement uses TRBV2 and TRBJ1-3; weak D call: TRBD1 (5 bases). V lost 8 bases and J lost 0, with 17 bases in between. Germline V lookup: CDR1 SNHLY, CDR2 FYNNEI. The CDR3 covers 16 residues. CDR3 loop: CASDSDRNISGNTIYF. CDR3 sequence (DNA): TGTGCCAGCGACTCAGACAGAAACATCTCTGGAAACACCATATATTTT.